This TCR beta chain was recorded in a study of radiotherapy plus CTLA-4 blockade in lung cancer. Study-level findings and limits: Response, reportedly, was best predicted by interferon-beta along with early blood T cell clone dynamics. There was expansion of tumor-derived TCR clones in blood after radiotherapy plus ipilimumab.

In this sample, this clone turned up once. Its target is not known. Germline CDR1 is SGDLS and CDR2 is YYNGEE. The CDR3 sequence is 17 residues long. J was trimmed by 0 bases and V by 3 bases; bases with no gene match: 11. Participants had chemo-refractory metastatic non-small-cell lung cancer and were treated with focal radiation plus ipilimumab CTLA-4 blockade. Profiling relied on immunoSEQ multiplex PCR, and the TCRdb table lists in-frame clones only, not all of them. The sample lists about 54,000 clones; approximately 80% were seen once. This sequence joins TRBV9 and TRBJ1-2, with TRBD1 matching over 7 bases. This specimen was peripheral blood, taken from a patient treated with radiotherapy plus ipilimumab. The clonotype comes from a human donor with non-small cell lung cancer who had a partial response to radiotherapy plus ipilimumab. Here the CDR3 DNA reads TGTGCCAGCAGCGAAGCCCGGGACAGAGACGCTAACTATGGCTACACCTTC. Its protein is CASSEARDRDANYGYTF.